Following are 23 T cell receptor beta chains from one sample sequenced in a study of T cell changes during pregnancy in multiple sclerosis. The protocol was immunoSEQ multiplex PCR, while the TCRdb copy is restricted to in-frame clones and leaves out a portion. The data hold about 69,000 clones, with roughly 91% observed a single time. The sequenced sample was peripheral blood, obtained in the third trimester of pregnancy. Receptor source: a female donor with multiple sclerosis, enrolled in a pregnancy study.

CDR3 residues: CAISAQAMNTEAFF. Here the CDR3 DNA reads TGTGCCATCAGTGCACAGGCCATGAACACTGAAGCTTTCTTT. This chain connects TRBV10-3 to TRBJ1-1; a weak D match, TRBD1 (5 bases). Germline V gives CDR1 ENHRY, CDR2 SYGVKD. Trimming took off 4 bases at V and 0 bases at J, with 9 bases between the two ends. CDR3 length: 14 amino acids.

V and J are TRBV4-3 and TRBJ2-3; TRBD2 aligns across 10 bases. Trimming took 4 bases from V and 2 from J; bases not matched to a gene: 9. Germline V gene data show CDR1 as LGHNA and CDR2 as YSLEER. The CDR3 is made up of 17 amino acids. The CDR3 loop reads CASSPYWLAGDTDTQYF. CDR3 DNA sequence: TGCGCCAGCAGCCCTTACTGGCTAGCGGGGGACACAGATACGCAGTATTTT.

This clone is a singleton in its sample. This sequence joins TRBV18 and TRBJ2-1; TRBD2 agrees at 7 bases. In germline, CDR1 is KGHSH, CDR2 LQKENI. The CDR3 contains 17 residues. V lost 2 bases to trimming and J lost 1 base; unmatched junction nucleotides: 8. The CDR3 reads CASSPNQPGGSYNEQFF. CDR3 sequence (DNA): TGTGCCAGCTCACCAAACCAACCCGGGGGGTCCTACAATGAGCAGTTCTTC.

The chain employs TRBV28 and TRBJ1-4, with 8 bases that match TRBD1. The CDR3 is 15 amino acids. Per the germline V gene, CDR1 is MDHEN and CDR2 is SYDVKM. The V and J ends lost 5 bases and 5 bases, in that order; junction bases with no gene match: 7. The CDR3 is CASSTRTGRNEKLFF. The CDR3 DNA reads TGTGCCAGCAGTACAAGGACAGGGCGGAATGAAAAACTGTTTTTT.

The chain recombines TRBV28 with TRBJ1-2, with D perhaps TRBD1 (6 bases). CDR3 length: 14 amino acids. The V gene lost 8 bases and the J gene lost 3 bases, with 16 bases spanning the gap. Per the germline V gene, CDR1 is MDHEN and CDR2 is SYDVKM. CDR3 sequence reads: CASLPPGTYYGYTF. The CDR3 nucleotides read TGTGCCAGCTTACCGCCAGGGACATACTATGGCTACACCTTC.

This clone was counted between two and nine times. V usage is TRBV5-6 and J usage is TRBJ1-5, with 8 bases identical to TRBD1. This CDR3 comprises 14 residues. J lost 6 bases, V lost 4 bases, and 6 bases had no gene match. Germline V gives CDR1 SGHDT, CDR2 YYEEEE. The CDR3 protein is CASSGQGAAQPQHF. The CDR3 nucleotides are TGTGCCAGCAGCGGGCAGGGGGCCGCTCAGCCCCAGCATTTT.

This chain's CDR3 is CASSVQFSGANVLTF. CDR3 DNA: TGTGCCAGCAGTGTCCAGTTCTCTGGGGCCAACGTCCTGACTTTC. The rearrangement uses TRBV6-1 and TRBJ2-6, with no clear D. The CDR3 runs 15 residues. V was cut by 4 bases and J by 0 bases, with 7 bases left in between. From germline, CDR1 is MNHNS and CDR2 SASEGT.

The V gene is TRBV27, the J gene TRBJ2-5; TRBD2 aligns across 9 bases. The V segment lost 5 bases and the J segment 7 bases; nucleotides outside the gene matches: 14. The CDR3 sequence is 16 residues long. CDR1 and CDR2 from the germline V gene are MNHEY and SMNVEV (reference sequence). The CDR3 protein is CASSPPEAGGRGTQYF. The CDR3 nucleotides read TGTGCCAGCAGTCCCCCCGAAGCGGGGGGCCGGGGGACCCAGTACTTC.

The chain carries TRBV7-8 and TRBJ2-1, with a tentative D call TRBD2 (5 bases). CDR1 is SGHVS, CDR2 FQNEAQ, per germline. Deletions cut 0 bases from V and 1 base from J, with 22 bases between. CDR3 size: 20 residues. The CDR3 DNA sequence: TGTGCCAGCAGCTTAGCGTTAGTTGGAGCGGACCCCAGTTCCTACAATGAGCAGTTCTTC. This sequence encodes CASSLALVGADPSSYNEQFF.

This clone was counted a single time. The chain is built from TRBV7-2 and TRBJ1-4; no definite D call. This CDR3 spans 14 amino acids. The germline V gene has CDR1 SGHTA and CDR2 FQGNSA. V shed 5 bases and J shed 3 bases, with 10 bases lying between them. The CDR3 DNA reads TGTGCCAGCAGCCCCGGAGGTTCTAATGAAAAACTGTTTTTT. It encodes CASSPGGSNEKLFF. Combining the CDR3 with reference TRBV7-2 and TRBJ1-4 gives the whole variable domain GAGVSQSPSNKVTEKGKDVELRCDPISGHTALYWYRQSLGQGLEFLIYFQGNSAPDKSGLPSDRFSAERTGGSVSTLTIQRTQQEDSAVYLCASSPGGSNEKLFFGSGTQLSVL.

This chain joins TRBV30 and TRBJ1-5, with D possibly TRBD1 on 5 matching bases. Germline loops: CDR1 GTSNPN, CDR2 SVGIG (reference sequence). Trimming stripped 0 bases from V and 2 bases from J, with 11 bases between. This CDR3 has 15 residues. In DNA, the CDR3 is TGTGCCTGGAGTGTACGGGGGGACCGCAATCAGCCCCAGCATTTT. This gives the protein CAWSVRGDRNQPQHF.

This clone was seen once. This chain connects TRBV5-8 to TRBJ2-5; 10 positions match TRBD1. The CDR3 contains 14 residues. Per the germline V gene, CDR1 is SGHTS and CDR2 is YDEGEE. V was pared by 4 bases and J by 5 bases, with 5 bases of the junction left unmatched. CDR3 region: CASSGRDRGETQYF. The CDR3 DNA reads as TGTGCCAGCAGCGGCCGGGACAGGGGCGAGACCCAGTACTTC.

The V gene is TRBV7-9, the J gene TRBJ2-1, with a tentative D call TRBD1 (5 bases). Germline-derived CDR1 and CDR2 are SEHNR and FQNEAQ (reference sequence). Trimming cost V 7 bases and J 2 bases, with 21 bases left between them. The CDR3 consists of 17 residues. The CDR3 DNA is TGTGCCAGCAACCCAGGGTCGTTTCCGGCGCCCTACAATGAGCAGTTCTTC. Amino acids: CASNPGSFPAPYNEQFF.

The V call is TRBV2, the J call TRBJ1-4; 8 bases are shared with TRBD1. Looked up from germline, CDR1 is SNHLY and CDR2 is FYNNEI. This CDR3 spans 14 amino acids. J was trimmed by 8 bases and V by 7 bases; bases with no gene match: 9. The CDR3 loop reads CASTLGQGGEKLFF. CDR3 in DNA: TGTGCCAGCACCCTCGGACAGGGTGGAGAAAAACTGTTTTTT.

This clone has just a few counts. The J gene is TRBJ2-1, the V gene TRBV29-1; TRBD1 matches at 11 bases. The CDR3 is made up of 14 amino acids. J lost 9 bases, V lost 6 bases, and 10 bases had no gene match. Germline CDR1 SQVTM, CDR2 ANQGSEA. The CDR3: CSVLRGQGVREQFF. The CDR3 nucleotides read TGCAGCGTCCTAAGGGGACAGGGGGTACGTGAGCAGTTCTTC.

The J gene is TRBJ2-2, the V gene TRBV5-1; D gene unclear. The CDR3 has 13 amino acids. Trimming left V 4 bases short and J 1 base short, with 5 bases between. Germline assignment: CDR1 SGHRS and CDR2 YFSETQ. The CDR3 DNA reads as TGCGCCAGCAGCGCACAGAACACCGGGGAGCTGTTTTTT. Translation: CASSAQNTGELFF.

The rearrangement joins TRBV9 to TRBJ2-1; no clear D. The CDR3 has 9 residues. The V end lost 6 bases, the J end lost 15 bases, and 10 bases lay between the germline ends. Germline values: CDR1 SGDLS, CDR2 YYNGEE. CDR3 sequence reads: CASIRPPFF. CDR3 nucleotide sequence: TGTGCCAGCATCAGGCCCCCGTTCTTC.

V and J are TRBV30 and TRBJ2-7; TRBD1 is a possible D gene (5 bases). The V and J ends lost 0 bases and 3 bases respectively, with 9 bases between them. Germline assignment: CDR1 GTSNPN and CDR2 SVGIG (reference sequence). This CDR3 comprises 13 residues. The DNA of the CDR3 is TGTGCCTGGAGTGTACAGGTTCACTACGAGCAGTACTTC. It is translated as CAWSVQVHYEQYF.

V and J are TRBV4-2 and TRBJ1-5, with 7 bases that match TRBD1. Germline assignment: CDR1 LGHNA and CDR2 YNFKEQ. The CDR3 has 15 residues. The V segment lost 0 bases and the J segment 10 bases; nucleotides outside the gene matches: 9. The CDR3 nucleotides read TGTGCCAGCAGCCAAGATGGGAACAGGGGCGATCCCCAGCATTTT. This gives the protein CASSQDGNRGDPQHF.

The rearrangement joins TRBV4-2 to TRBJ2-2; the match to TRBD2 covers 10 bases. Trimming cost V 1 base and J 6 bases; bases outside gene matches: 5. Germline CDR1 reads LGHNA; CDR2 reads YNFKEQ. The CDR3 sequence is 16 residues long. CDR3 loop: CASSQVASGGPGELFF. CDR3 coding DNA: TGTGCCAGCAGCCAAGTCGCTAGCGGGGGTCCCGGGGAGCTGTTTTTT.

This chain links TRBV18 with TRBJ1-2; tentative D call: TRBD1 (6 bases). The length of the CDR3 is 13 residues. The germline CDR1 and CDR2 sequences are KGHSH and LQKENI. V shed 3 bases and J shed 8 bases, with 13 bases lying between them. CDR3 in amino acids: CASSPRQVEGYTF. The CDR3 nucleotides are TGTGCCAGCTCACCGCGACAGGTTGAAGGCTACACCTTC.

The chain uses TRBV4-1 and TRBJ2-3; D is unresolved. The germline gives CDR1 MGHRA, CDR2 YSYEKL. The V gene lost 1 base and the J gene lost 4 bases, with 3 bases spanning the gap. The CDR3 length is 12 residues. The CDR3 coding sequence is TGCGCCAGCAGCCAAGTCGCAGATACGCAGTATTTT. Encoded protein: CASSQVADTQYF.

This sequence joins TRBV6-6 and TRBJ2-7; 11 nucleotides line up with TRBD1. The V and J ends lost 8 bases and 3 bases, in that order; junction bases with no gene match: 9. The germline CDR1 and CDR2 sequences are MNHNY and SVGAGI (reference sequence). This CDR3 is 15 amino acids long. The CDR3 loop is CASVSGTGGIYEQYF. In nucleotides, the CDR3 is TGTGCCAGCGTATCCGGGACAGGGGGTATCTACGAGCAGTACTTC.